The present TCR beta chain was sequenced within a study of siplizumab effects on memory and regulatory T cells. Study outcomes and limitations: There appeared to be greater diversity in naive T cells than in memory cells, and naive T cells seemed major contributors to the alloresponse.

Points on this clone: No antigen is known for it.

Some clones are missing from TCRdb's copy, which holds only in-frame ones; the method was immunoSEQ multiplex PCR. Here the sample spans about 100,000 clones, 94% being singletons. The V segment lost 6 bases and the J segment 1 base; nucleotides outside the gene matches: 5. The CDR3 contains 15 residues. CDR1 is MNHEY, CDR2 SVGAGI, per germline. The chain combines TRBV6-5 with TRBJ2-1, with 8 bases identical to TRBD2. The TCR comes from a human donor in good health. Sequencing was carried out using non-Treg CD4+ T cells sorted from blood. This chain's CDR3 is CASRIAGPSYNEQFF. CDR3 DNA sequence: TGTGCCAGCAGAATAGCGGGACCTTCCTACAATGAGCAGTTCTTC.